A selection of T cell receptor beta chains follows, all from one sample in a study of OX40 agonist ivuxolimab in advanced cancers. Profiling relied on immunoSEQ multiplex PCR, and the TCRdb table lists in-frame clones only, not all of them. Found here are around 26,000 clones, about 81% of them singletons; the top ten hold around a quarter. Material: CD4+ or CD8+ T cells sorted from blood, obtained in a trial of the OX40 agonist ivuxolimab. The receptors shown here come from an adult with an advanced solid tumor such as melanoma, head and neck, liver or kidney cancer. Both conserved end residues are trimmed from each CDR3. D genes are given only for firm matches.

V	J	D	CDR3
TRBV28	TRBJ2-5	.	ASSLWGAQTQY
TRBV25-1	TRBJ2-5	.	ASSEASFQETQY
TRBV7-9	TRBJ2-1	.	ASSLDRDSAWDNEQF
TRBV27	TRBJ2-3	.	ASSSHTDTQY
TRBV6-6	TRBJ1-4	TRBD1	ASSYGTGLLF
TRBV28	TRBJ1-5	TRBD1	ASSLSDRGHQPQH
TRBV19	TRBJ2-7	TRBD1	ASSLTGAYEQY
TRBV14	TRBJ2-1	.	ASSPLPFRGEQF
TRBV27	TRBJ1-6	.	ASSLFVPRVSPLH
TRBV28	TRBJ1-1	.	ASAGGGTEAF
TRBV6-5	TRBJ2-1	.	ASSFLDHYNEQF
TRBV27	TRBJ2-2	TRBD1	ASSPWDRSILTGELF
TRBV10-2	TRBJ2-5	.	ASSVLSQETQY
TRBV6-4	TRBJ2-3	TRBD2	ASSPTSGGAGDTQY
TRBV7-8	TRBJ1-3	.	ASSLLGGWDTIY
TRBV4-3	TRBJ1-4	.	ASSQDGGFNEKLF
TRBV27	TRBJ2-7	TRBD1	ASSFSGGYEQY
TRBV6-5	TRBJ2-1	.	ASNSGSYNEQF
TRBV6-6	TRBJ2-3	.	ASSGVAEVAQY
TRBV5-4	TRBJ2-7	.	ASSPRTGVSYEQY
TRBV27	TRBJ2-5	TRBD2	ASSLIGVAGVRGETQY
TRBV7-6	TRBJ2-2	TRBD2	ASSSKPLAGGRTGELF
TRBV9	.	.	ASSVGGGAYEQY
TRBV7-9	TRBJ2-1	TRBD2	ASSPAAGGHRKF
TRBV5-6	TRBJ1-2	TRBD1	ASSRQGFLHYGYT
TRBV4-2	TRBJ2-2	.	ASSQGLGYRELF
TRBV27	TRBJ2-3	TRBD1	ASSPWDRLTDTQY
TRBV7-6	TRBJ2-5	.	ASSLGLGGETQY